Each of the 13 T cell receptor beta chains below was sequenced from the same sample in a study of cytomegalovirus exposure and HLA in healthy donors. The PCR employed 60 Vbeta primers together with 13 Jbeta primers. TCRdb keeps only in-frame clones here, not all; method: immunoSEQ multiplex PCR. The repertoire holds some 140,000 clones, with 60% to 85% as singletons. Sequenced input: PBMCs. The source of these receptors is a male donor in good health and CMV-seropositive.

V is TRBV10-2 and J is TRBJ2-2; 7 bases are a match to TRBD1. The CDR3 totals 12 residues. Trimming at V came to 8 bases and at J to 5 bases, leaving 2 bases not matched to a gene. CDR1 and CDR2 (germline): WSHSY, SAAADI. This chain's CDR3 is CASSRGTGELFF. CDR3 in DNA: TGCGCCAGCTCCAGGGGGACCGGGGAGCTGTTTTTT.

This clone was counted only a few times. V gene TRBV4-2 combines with J gene TRBJ2-7; TRBD1 matches at 7 bases. This CDR3 has 16 amino acids. With 3 bases clipped from V and 4 bases from J, the junction kept 12 bases outside the gene matches. Germline V gene data show CDR1 as LGHNA and CDR2 as YNFKEQ. CDR3 sequence reads: CASSQSGGLKRYEQYF. The CDR3 coding sequence is TGTGCCAGCAGCCAGTCAGGGGGATTAAAACGGTACGAGCAGTACTTC.

V and J are TRBV6-5 and TRBJ2-5, with a weak D call TRBD1 (6 bases). Germline V gene data show CDR1 as MNHEY and CDR2 as SVGAGI. The CDR3 length is 13 residues. Trimming left V 2 bases short and J 3 bases short, with 7 bases between. The CDR3 DNA sequence: TGTGCCAGCAGTTACCAGGGGAAAGAGACCCAGTACTTC. Translated: CASSYQGKETQYF.

The genes are TRBV19 and TRBJ2-4; 9 bases match TRBD1. The germline V gene encodes CDR1 LNHDA and CDR2 SQIVND (reference sequence). J gave up 8 bases and V 7 bases, and 9 bases lay outside the gene matches. The CDR3 sequence is 14 residues long. CDR3 loop: CASNPGTGLYIQYF. CDR3 bases: TGTGCCAGTAACCCCGGGACAGGGCTTTACATTCAGTACTTC.

DNA of the CDR3: TGTGCCAGCAGCTTGCAGGGGGTCAGTACGTTCTTC. Its protein product is CASSLQGVSTFF. V is TRBV5-4 and J is TRBJ2-1, with 7 positions matching TRBD1. Per germline, CDR1 SGHNT and CDR2 YYREEE (reference sequence). The CDR3 spans 12 residues. With 1 base clipped from V and 15 bases from J, the junction kept 7 bases outside the gene matches. Full variable domain (outside the CDR3, taken from reference TRBV5-4 and TRBJ2-1): ETGVTQSPTHLIKTRGQQVTLRCSSQSGHNTVSWYQQALGQGPQFIFQYYREEENGRGNFPPRFSGLQFPNYSSELNVNALELDDSALYLCASSLQGVSTFFGPGTRLTVL.

Remarks on this clone: Mismatch with germline at one junction end may stem from a read error. The chain has TRBV7-9 and TRBJ1-5, with 8 bases identical to TRBD1. Germline CDR1 reads SEHNR; CDR2 reads FQNEAQ (reference sequence). The CDR3 is 18 residues long. The CDR3, as DNA: TGTTCCAGCAGCCACTCCGGGACAGGAACCTGGGGCAATCAGCCCCAGCATTTT. This codes for CSSSHSGTGTWGNQPQHF.

Remarks on this clone: Within the sample, other DNA sequences also encode this same CDR3. The chain combines TRBV28 with TRBJ2-2; D is possibly TRBD2 (6 bases). This CDR3 has 17 amino acids. V gave up 10 bases and J gave up 5 bases, with 26 bases separating them. Germline assignment: CDR1 MDHEN and CDR2 SYDVKM. The CDR3 loop reads CATMNWDLILETGELFF. The CDR3 DNA reads as TGTGCCACCATGAACTGGGACTTAATTTTAGAAACCGGGGAGCTGTTTTTT.

The genes are TRBV5-1 and TRBJ2-6, with D perhaps TRBD2 (6 bases). Per germline, CDR1 SGHRS and CDR2 YFSETQ. V lost 5 bases, J lost 0 bases, and 15 bases lay in between. This CDR3 is 17 amino acids long. This CDR3 reads CASSAGSSPSGANVLTF. CDR3 sequence (DNA): TGCGCCAGCAGTGCGGGGTCTTCCCCCTCTGGGGCCAACGTCCTGACTTTC.

V usage is TRBV6-5 and J usage is TRBJ2-7; TRBD2 matches at 9 bases. The V gene end was trimmed by 6 bases and the J gene end by 5 bases; junction bases not matched to a gene: 8. The CDR3 totals 14 residues. CDR1 and CDR2 (germline): MNHEY, SVGAGI. Written as DNA, the CDR3 is TGTGCCAGCAGCGGAGCGGGAGGACAGAACGAGCAGTACTTC. Its translation: CASSGAGGQNEQYF.

This chain joins TRBV19 and TRBJ2-7, with D possibly being TRBD1 (6 bases). Deletions cut 3 bases from V and 3 bases from J, with 18 bases between. The CDR3 is 16 amino acids. From germline, CDR1 is LNHDA and CDR2 SQIVND (reference sequence). The CDR3 loop is CASSIVGAAEHYEQYF. In DNA form, the CDR3 reads TGTGCCAGTAGTATTGTGGGGGCCGCCGAACACTACGAGCAGTACTTC.

The chain has TRBV4-1 and TRBJ2-3, with D possibly being TRBD2 (5 bases). Trimming cost V 4 bases and J 0 bases, with 11 bases left between them. CDR3 length equals 15 residues. Germline V CDR1 and CDR2: MGHRA, YSYEKL. CDR3 sequence: CASSRGETSTDTQYF. CDR3 DNA sequence: TGCGCCAGCAGCCGGGGAGAAACTAGCACAGATACGCAGTATTTT.

This clone has more than one count but fewer than ten. The chain couples TRBV6-5 to TRBJ2-1, with 10 bases aligning to TRBD2. This CDR3 has 14 residues. CDR1 and CDR2 (germline): MNHEY, SVGAGI. Losses at the gene ends were 3 bases for V and 4 bases for J; bases not matched to a gene: 0. In DNA, the CDR3 is TGTGCCAGCAGTTATAGCGGGGGGTACAATGAGCAGTTCTTC. Translated, it gives CASSYSGGYNEQFF.

In nucleotides, the CDR3 is TGTGCCAGCAGTGATCTCGGAGCGGGGGGGCGTAGCACCGGGGAGCTGTTTTTT. It is translated as CASSDLGAGGRSTGELFF. The chain joins TRBV6-4 to TRBJ2-2; 10 bases are a match to TRBD2. This CDR3 is 18 amino acids long. Unmatched junction bases numbered 11, after V lost 3 bases and J lost 4 bases. CDR1 is MRHNA and CDR2 is SNTAGT in the germline V gene.